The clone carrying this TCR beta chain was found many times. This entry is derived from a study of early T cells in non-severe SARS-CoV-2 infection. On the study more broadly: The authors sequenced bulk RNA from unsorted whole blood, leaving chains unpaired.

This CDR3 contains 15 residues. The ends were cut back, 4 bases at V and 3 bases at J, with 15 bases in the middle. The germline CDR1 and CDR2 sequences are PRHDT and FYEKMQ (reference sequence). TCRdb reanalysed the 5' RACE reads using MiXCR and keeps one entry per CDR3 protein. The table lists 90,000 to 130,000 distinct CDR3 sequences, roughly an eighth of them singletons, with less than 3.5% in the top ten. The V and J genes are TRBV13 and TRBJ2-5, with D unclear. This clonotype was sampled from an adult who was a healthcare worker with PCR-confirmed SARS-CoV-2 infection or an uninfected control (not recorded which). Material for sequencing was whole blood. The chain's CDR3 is CASSSGPASEETQYF. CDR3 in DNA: TGTGCCAGCAGCTCAGGACCAGCATCGGAAGAGACCCAGTACTTC.